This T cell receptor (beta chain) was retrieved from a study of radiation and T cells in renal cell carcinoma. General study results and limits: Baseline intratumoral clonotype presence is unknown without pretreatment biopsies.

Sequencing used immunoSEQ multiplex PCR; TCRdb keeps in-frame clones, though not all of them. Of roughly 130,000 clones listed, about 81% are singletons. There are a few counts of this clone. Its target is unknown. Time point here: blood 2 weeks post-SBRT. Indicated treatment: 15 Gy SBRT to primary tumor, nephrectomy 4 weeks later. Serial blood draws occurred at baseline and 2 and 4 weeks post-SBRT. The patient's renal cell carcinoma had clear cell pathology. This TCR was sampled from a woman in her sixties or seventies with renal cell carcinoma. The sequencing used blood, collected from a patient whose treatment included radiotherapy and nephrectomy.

This CDR3 reads CASSVDGGNIQYF. The CDR3 DNA follows: TGTGCCAGCAGCGTAGATGGGGGGAACATTCAGTACTTC. This rearrangement joins TRBV9 to TRBJ2-4, with D possibly TRBD2 on 6 matching bases. Trimming took off 0 bases at V and 7 bases at J, with 8 bases between the two ends. The CDR3 runs 13 residues. In germline, CDR1 is SGDLS, CDR2 YYNGEE.